This T cell receptor (beta chain) is from a study of T cells in women clearing cervical HPV infection. Across the whole study: Women with histologically confirmed HPV16-related CIN3 or worse, 2 with invasive cancer, served as cases. Only a few women had HLA typing results available. Notes on the study in general: Richness differences could reflect unmeasured T-cell content per sample.

The CDR3 covers 14 residues. The germline CDR1 and CDR2 sequences are SGHTA and FQGTGA. V was clipped by 1 base and J by 9 bases, with 13 bases between them. As for this clone: Antigen specificity is unknown. The read ends 3 residues before the CDR3 terminus; that terminus is restored from the germline J gene.

Clones were read by immunoSEQ multiplex PCR, and TCRdb kept only the in-frame ones, dropping some. This listing includes about 23,000 clones. The sample consisted of blood buffy coat. V gene TRBV7-3 combines with J gene TRBJ2-1; weak D call: TRBD2 (5 bases). This receptor was identified in a woman between 18 and 70 years old with a cervical HPV16 infection that either progressed to CIN3+ or cleared (not recorded which). The part of the CDR3 DNA that was read is TGTGCCAGCAGCTTAAAGGTCTCGGGGTTTGAG. Its protein is CASSLKVSGFE. The entire CDR3 sequence reads CASSLKVSGFEQFF.